This T cell receptor (beta chain) emerged from a study of shared clonotypes between healthy human individuals. Whole-study context: CD8 memory received one plate per donor, CD8 naive two, CD4 memory three and CD4 naive three.

Naive CD45RA+ and memory CD45RA-negative subsets were split from CD4+ cells. Study conclusions and caveats: Non-shared clonotypes were found to have lower generation probabilities than the clonotypes that were shared by all four of the sorted-subset donors.

Deep level was the assay's run setting. Some clones are missing from TCRdb's copy, which holds only in-frame ones; the method was immunoSEQ multiplex PCR. The sample lists around 2.5 million clones, over 85% occurring once. The CDR3 extends over 12 amino acids. Germline V lookup: CDR1 SNHLY, CDR2 FYNNEI. V was pared by 5 bases and J by 5 bases, with 7 bases between. This clone came up a few times. Its cognate antigen is unknown. The clonotype comes from a man aged 18-30 years in good health. Some clones in this sample may be carry-over from other donors' samples. What was sequenced was naive CD4+ T cells from PBMCs. As to subset: CD45RA+ positively selected. This rearrangement joins TRBV2 to TRBJ2-1; D ambiguous. This chain's CDR3 is CASSPLHNEQFF. The DNA for the CDR3 is TGTGCCAGCAGTCCTCTTCACAATGAGCAGTTCTTC.